This TCR beta chain was identified in a study of blood T cells in healthy people across ages. Whole-study results and caveats: Researchers judged that diversity estimates from one million T cells fell short of true values. Unsorted PBMC material precluded a definitive naive versus antigen-experienced comparison.

The CDR3 covers 17 residues. V was cut by 4 bases and J by 3 bases, with 20 bases left in between. In germline, CDR1 is SGHRS, CDR2 YFSETQ. About this clonotype itself: Its antigen remains unidentified.

PBMCs were isolated at a quantity of at least 7 million per sample. A second PCR of roughly 6 to 12 cycles used a sample-barcoded 5' primer and a J-beta primer mix. Every single cDNA molecule received a tag from a template-switch adaptor with 12 random nucleotides. TCRdb reprocessed the 5' RACE reads with MiXCR, giving one entry per CDR3 protein. The table records roughly 1.6 million distinct CDR3 sequences, almost 35% of them present only once. This clonotype was sampled from a woman under 40 in good health. Sequenced input: blood. V and J are TRBV5-1 and TRBJ2-1, with D possibly being TRBD1 (6 bases). The CDR3 region has the DNA TGCGCCAGCAGCGGGGGCGAGACAGCGAAACACTACAATGAGCAGTTCTTC. Encoded protein: CASSGGETAKHYNEQFF.